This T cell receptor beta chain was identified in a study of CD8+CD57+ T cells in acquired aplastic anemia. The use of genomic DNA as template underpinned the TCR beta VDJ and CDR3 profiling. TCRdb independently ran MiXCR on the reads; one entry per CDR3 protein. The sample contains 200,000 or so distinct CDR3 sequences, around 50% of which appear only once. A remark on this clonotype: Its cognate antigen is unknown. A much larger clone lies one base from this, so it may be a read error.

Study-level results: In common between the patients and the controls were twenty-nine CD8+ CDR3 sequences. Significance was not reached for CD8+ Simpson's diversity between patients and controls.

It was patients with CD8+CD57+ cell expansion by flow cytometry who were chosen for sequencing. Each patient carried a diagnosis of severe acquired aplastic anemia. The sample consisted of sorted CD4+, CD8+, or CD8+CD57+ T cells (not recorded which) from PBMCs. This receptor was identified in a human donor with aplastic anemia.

Written as DNA, the CDR3 is TGCGCCAGCAGCTTCGACAGCTCTGGAAACACCATATATTTT. Translation gives CASSFDSSGNTIYF. The chain links TRBV5-1 to TRBJ1-3, with D maybe TRBD1 (5 bases). Germline assignment: CDR1 SGHRS and CDR2 YFSETQ. This CDR3 is 14 amino acids long. Trimming took 2 bases from V and 0 from J, leaving 6 bases between them.